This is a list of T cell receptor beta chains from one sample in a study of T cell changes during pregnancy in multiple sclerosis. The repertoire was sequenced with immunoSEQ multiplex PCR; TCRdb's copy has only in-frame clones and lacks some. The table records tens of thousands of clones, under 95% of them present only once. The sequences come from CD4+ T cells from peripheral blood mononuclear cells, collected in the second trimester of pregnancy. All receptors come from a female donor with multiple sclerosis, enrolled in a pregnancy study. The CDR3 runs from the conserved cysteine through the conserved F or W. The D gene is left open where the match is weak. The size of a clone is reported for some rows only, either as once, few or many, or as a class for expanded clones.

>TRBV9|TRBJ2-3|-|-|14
TGTGCCAGCAGCGTAGACCTATTGGCAGATACGCAGTATTTT
CASSVDLLADTQYF
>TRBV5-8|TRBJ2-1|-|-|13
TGTGCCAGCAGCTTGGCCGGTAGGGGTGAGCAGTTCTTC
CASSLAGRGEQFF
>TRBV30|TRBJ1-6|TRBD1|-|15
TGTGCCTGGAGTACCGGGACAGCTTATAATTCACCCCTCCACTTT
CAWSTGTAYNSPLHF
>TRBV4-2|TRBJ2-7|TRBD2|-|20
TGTGCCAGCAGCCAGGGCCTAGCGGGAGTTTCGGGGATGGCCTCCTACGAGCAGTACTTC
CASSQGLAGVSGMASYEQYF
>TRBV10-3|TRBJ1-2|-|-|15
TGTGCCATCAGTCCAGCTCCGACAGAAACCTATGGCTACACCTTC
CAISPAPTETYGYTF
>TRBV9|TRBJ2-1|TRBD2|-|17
TGTGCCAGCTCGGGGACTAGCGGGGGGTTAACCTACAATGAGCAGTTCTTC
CASSGTSGGLTYNEQFF
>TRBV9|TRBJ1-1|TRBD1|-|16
TGTGCCAGCAGCCCCGGACAGGGGAGGATGAACACTGAAGCTTTCTTT
CASSPGQGRMNTEAFF
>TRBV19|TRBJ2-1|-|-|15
TGTGCCAGTAGCTTCCGGACAGAAGAGTACAATGAGCAGTTCTTC
CASSFRTEEYNEQFF
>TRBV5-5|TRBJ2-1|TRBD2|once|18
TGTGCCAGCAGCTTTAGGTGGACTAGCGGGGGGGATTTTAGTGAGCAGTTCTTC
CASSFRWTSGGDFSEQFF
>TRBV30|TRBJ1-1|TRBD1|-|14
TGTGCCTGGAGACTGACAGGGACACACACTGAAGCTTTCTTT
CAWRLTGTHTEAFF
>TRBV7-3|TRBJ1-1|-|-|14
TGTGCCAGCAGCCCCACAGGGCTGAACACTGAAGCTTTCTTT
CASSPTGLNTEAFF
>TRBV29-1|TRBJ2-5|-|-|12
TGCAGCGTTGCGGCAGGGGGGGAGACCCAGTACTTC
CSVAAGGETQYF
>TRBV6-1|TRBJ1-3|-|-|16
TGTGCCAGCAGTGAATTGGGACTTGCGAATGGGAACACCATATATTTT
CASSELGLANGNTIYF
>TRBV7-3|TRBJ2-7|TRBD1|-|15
TGTGCCAGCAGCTCGGGACAGGCATATTCCGACGAGCAGTACTTC
CASSSGQAYSDEQYF
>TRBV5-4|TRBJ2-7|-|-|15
TGTGCCAGCAGTACCCGAGGACAATGGACGCCCGAGCAGTACTTC
CASSTRGQWTPEQYF
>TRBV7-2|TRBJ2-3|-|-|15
TGTGCCAGCAGCCCACGGGCTAGCGAGAGGGATACGCAGTATTTT
CASSPRASERDTQYF